This entry lists 10 T cell receptor beta chains sequenced from one sample in a study of T cell repertoires in cytomegalovirus infection. These receptors lack a known antigen. TCRdb reprocessed the reads via MiXCR and lists one record per CDR3 protein. The data hold around 89,000 distinct CDR3 sequences, with about 29% observed a single time. The sequenced sample was CD8+ T cells from cultured PBMCs, obtained from culture after CMV antigen stimulation. The receptors come from a human donor in good health (CMV status not recorded). Some clones in this sample may be carry-over from other donors' samples.

The chain employs TRBV6-1 and TRBJ2-2, with 7 bases matching TRBD1. The germline V gene has CDR1 MNHNS and CDR2 SASEGT. This CDR3 has 16 amino acids. The V and J ends lost 5 bases and 4 bases, in that order; junction bases with no gene match: 10. DNA of the CDR3: TGTGCCAGCAGTATTCGACAGGGAGTAACCACCGGGGAGCTGTTTTTT. This translates into CASSIRQGVTTGELFF.

This clonotype was found many times. The chain carries TRBV7-2 and TRBJ2-1; 8 positions agree with TRBD2. The CDR3 is 16 residues long. V shed 5 bases, J shed 0 bases, and the junction held 6 bases outside the gene matches. Germline V gene data show CDR1 as SGHTA and CDR2 as FQGNSA. CDR3 DNA sequence: TGTGCCAGCAGCCCCTACAGCGGGGGCTCCTACAATGAGCAGTTCTTC. Translating gives CASSPYSGGSYNEQFF.

This clonotype appeared many times. The genes are TRBV12-3 or TRBV12-4 and TRBJ1-1; D gene ambiguous. The CDR3 has 13 residues. V was cut by 5 bases and J by 1 base, with 8 bases left in between. The CDR3 DNA reads as TGTGCCAGCAGTCCCGGCTGGAACACTGAAGCTTTCTTT. Encoded protein: CASSPGWNTEAFF.

Turning to this clonotype: Possible read error: a much larger clone is one base away. This chain links TRBV14 with TRBJ2-2; D not resolved. Per germline, CDR1 SGHDN and CDR2 FVKESK. The CDR3 is made up of 13 amino acids. DNA of the CDR3: TGTACCAGCAGCCTACATCCCACCGGGGAGCTGTTTTTT. Translating it yields CTSSLHPTGELFF.

The chain recombines TRBV20-1 with TRBJ2-5; D gene unclear. Trimming pared 2 bases from V and 0 bases from J, leaving 7 bases between. Germline V gene sequence: CDR1 DFQATT, CDR2 SNEGSKA (reference sequence). The CDR3 consists of 13 residues. The CDR3 sequence: CSARSGNQETQYF. The CDR3 nucleotides read TGCAGTGCTAGATCCGGAAACCAAGAGACCCAGTACTTC.

This clonotype showed up just a few times. The chain links TRBV27 to TRBJ2-3; D may be TRBD2 (7 bases). V was shortened by 5 bases and J by 0 bases, with 15 bases between the two germline ends. The CDR3 extends over 16 amino acids. Germline lookup yields CDR1 MNHEY and CDR2 SMNVEV (reference sequence). CDR3 amino acids: CASSVGGGRSTDTQYF. The CDR3 coding sequence is TGTGCCAGCAGTGTGGGAGGGGGGAGAAGCACAGATACGCAGTATTTT.

This clonotype is deemed medium-sized. The V gene is TRBV7-4, the J gene TRBJ1-6; 8 nucleotides align to TRBD1. The CDR3 is 16 residues long. Per germline, CDR1 SGHVT and CDR2 SQSDAQ. J lost 10 bases, V lost 2 bases, and 10 bases had no gene match. The CDR3 DNA reads as TGTGCCAGCAGCTTATCAGGACAGGGTTCAAAGTCACCCCTCCACTTT. Translated, it gives CASSLSGQGSKSPLHF.

This clonotype showed up just a few times. This chain uses TRBV6-6 with TRBJ2-5; D is perhaps TRBD2 (6 bases). The CDR3 extends over 16 amino acids. Trimming removed 8 bases at V and 1 base at J, with 20 bases between. CDR1 MNHNY and CDR2 SVGAGI come from the germline V gene (reference sequence). CDR3 residues: CASAKHSWGVQETQYF. Here the CDR3 DNA reads TGTGCCAGCGCCAAACACTCCTGGGGGGTCCAAGAGACCCAGTACTTC.

This chain connects TRBV5-1 to TRBJ1-1; D possibly corresponds to TRBD1 (5 bases). Looked up from germline, CDR1 is SGHRS and CDR2 is YFSETQ. This CDR3 has 14 amino acids. V was shortened by 4 bases and J by 5 bases, with 15 bases between the two germline ends. CDR3 protein: CASSIAGPGTEAFF. The CDR3 DNA follows: TGCGCCAGCAGCATCGCGGGGCCCGGTACTGAAGCTTTCTTT.

This clonotype was seen at least ten times. The chain is built from TRBV6-5 and TRBJ2-7; D possibly corresponds to TRBD1 (6 bases). CDR1 MNHEY and CDR2 SVGAGI come from the germline V gene. Trimming took 0 bases from V and 4 from J, leaving 7 bases between them. This CDR3 region has 13 residues. The CDR3 coding sequence is TGTGCCAGCAGTTACTCGACAGGATACGAGCAGTACTTC. This encodes CASSYSTGYEQYF.